What follows are 18 T cell receptor beta chains derived from one specimen sequenced in a study of response to subunit inactivated influenza vaccine. TCRdb called the RT-PCR reads again in MiXCR, with one record for every CDR3 protein. The sample has about 170,000 distinct CDR3 sequences, approximately 12% seen once. In addition, the sample was reused for a study of T cells expressing NK-cell markers. That publication notes: Beta-chain TCR cDNA was generated via 5'RACE template switching with UMIs.

This specimen consisted of CD8+ T cells sorted from PBMCs, obtained approximately 13 days after vaccination. The origin of the receptors is a middle-aged man who received an inactivated influenza vaccine.

The chain has TRBV6-5 and TRBJ2-7; D not certain. The CDR3 totals 15 residues. The germline CDR1 and CDR2 sequences are MNHEY and SVGAGI. Trimming cost V 0 bases and J 0 bases, with 9 bases left between them. CDR3 in DNA: TGTGCCAGCAGTTACTCGGCAGAGGACTCCTACGAGCAGTACTTC. Protein product: CASSYSAEDSYEQYF.

The J gene is TRBJ1-3, the V gene TRBV15; possibly TRBD1 for D (5 bases). Deletions cut 0 bases from V and 1 base from J, with 19 bases between. Looked up from germline, CDR1 is LNHNV and CDR2 is YYDKDF (reference sequence). The length of the CDR3 is 19 residues. CDR3: CATSRDQLGREGSGNTIYF. The CDR3 bases are TGTGCCACCAGCAGAGATCAATTAGGACGTGAGGGGTCTGGAAACACCATATATTTT.

The sample holds a few counts of this clonotype. The chain combines TRBV5-6 with TRBJ2-7, with D perhaps TRBD2 (5 bases). The CDR3 is 15 residues long. Trimming removed 2 bases from V and 0 bases from J, with 12 bases in between. CDR1 and CDR2 from the germline V gene are SGHDT and YYEEEE. The chain's CDR3 is CASSFEGRSSYEQYF. In DNA, the CDR3 is TGTGCCAGCAGCTTTGAGGGCAGGAGCTCCTACGAGCAGTACTTC.

The chain couples TRBV9 to TRBJ2-4; 7 positions agree with TRBD2. CDR3 length: 16 amino acids. V shed 0 bases, J shed 4 bases, and the junction held 7 bases outside the gene matches. From germline, CDR1 is SGDLS and CDR2 YYNGEE. This chain's CDR3 is CASSVGTGGGKNIQYF. Here the CDR3 DNA reads TGTGCCAGCAGCGTAGGTACGGGAGGAGGAAAAAACATTCAGTACTTC.

The sample holds a few counts of this clonotype. The V gene is TRBV4-3, the J gene TRBJ2-7; perhaps TRBD1 as D (7 bases). Germline values: CDR1 LGHNA, CDR2 YSLEER. The V gene lost 1 base and the J gene lost 5 bases, with 15 bases spanning the gap. The CDR3 sequence is 15 residues long. DNA of the CDR3: TGCGCCAGCAGCCAAGCTTACTCCAGGGGGGACGAGCAGTACTTC. Translation: CASSQAYSRGDEQYF.

This clonotype came up a few times. Here the CDR3 DNA reads TGTGCCAGCAGCTTTCAAAGGGGGGTGAACACTGAAGCTTTCTTT. This sequence encodes CASSFQRGVNTEAFF. This sequence joins TRBV11-2 and TRBJ1-1; TRBD1 might be the D (6 bases). The V gene lost 3 bases and the J gene lost 0 bases, with 11 bases spanning the gap. This CDR3 is built from 15 residues. Germline V lookup: CDR1 SGHAT, CDR2 FQNNGV.

This clonotype was counted at least ten times. This sequence joins TRBV4-2 and TRBJ1-5; D is perhaps TRBD1 (5 bases). This CDR3 has 13 amino acids. CDR1 and CDR2 from the germline V gene are LGHNA and YNFKEQ. V lost 3 bases and J 5 bases, leaving 8 bases between the germline ends. CDR3 sequence: CASSQKTDQPQHF. The DNA for the CDR3 is TGTGCCAGCAGCCAGAAGACAGATCAGCCCCAGCATTTT.

The chain carries TRBV4-2 and TRBJ2-3, with D possibly being TRBD2 (5 bases). The V gene's germline CDR1 is LGHNA and CDR2 YNFKEQ. V shed 4 bases and J shed 4 bases, with 9 bases lying between them. The CDR3 loop spans 13 amino acids. The CDR3 region is CASSRERPDTQYF. For the CDR3, the DNA is TGTGCCAGCAGCCGCGAGCGGCCAGATACGCAGTATTTT.

The J gene is TRBJ2-3, the V gene TRBV7-8; TRBD1 agrees at 7 bases. The CDR3 sequence is 15 residues long. With V trimmed by 3 bases and J by 1 base, 4 bases remained unmatched. Germline V lookup: CDR1 SGHVS, CDR2 FQNEAQ. The CDR3 region has the DNA TGTGCCAGCAGCTTCACAGGGGCCGGCACAGATACGCAGTATTTT. Protein: CASSFTGAGTDTQYF. Based on the CDR3 plus reference TRBV7-8 and TRBJ2-3, the full variable domain is GAGVSQSPRYKVAKRGQDVALRCDPISGHVSLFWYQQALGQGPEFLTYFQNEAQLDKSGLPSDRFFAERPEGSVSTLKIQRTQQEDSAVYLCASSFTGAGTDTQYFGPGTRLTVL.

As DNA, the CDR3 is TGTGCCAGCAGCTTCGGCGTTGGAGGGGCCGGGGCCAACGTCCTGACTTTC. Protein: CASSFGVGGAGANVLTF. V and J are TRBV11-2 and TRBJ2-6, with D tentatively TRBD2 (6 bases). Trimming cost V 3 bases and J 4 bases, with 16 bases left between them. This CDR3 is 17 amino acids long. Germline CDR1 is SGHAT and CDR2 is FQNNGV.

This clonotype was observed many times. J is TRBJ1-6 and V is TRBV15; D may be TRBD1 (6 bases). With 1 base removed from V and 3 bases from J, the gap between germline ends came to 19 bases. Germline V lookup: CDR1 LNHNV, CDR2 YYDKDF (reference sequence). The CDR3 is 19 amino acids. The CDR3 nucleotides are TGTGCCACCAGCAGAGGAGACCGGGAGGAAGGGGGCTATAATTCACCCCTCCACTTT. Its protein product is CATSRGDREEGGYNSPLHF.

The chain is built from TRBV7-2 and TRBJ1-4; TRBD1 is a possible D gene (5 bases). The germline V and J ends were trimmed by 1 base and 2 bases, with 8 bases remaining between them. CDR3 length: 15 amino acids. Germline CDR1 and CDR2: SGHTA and FQGNSA. DNA of the CDR3: TGTGCCAGCAGCTTAGGGCGGGGGACTAATGAAAAACTGTTTTTT. Protein product: CASSLGRGTNEKLFF.

This clonotype appeared many times. CDR3 region: CASSRHRGQGYEQFF. The CDR3 DNA reads TGTGCCAGCAGCCGCCACAGGGGCCAAGGGTATGAGCAGTTCTTC. The chain combines TRBV11-2 with TRBJ2-1; 7 bases match TRBD1. Germline V gene lookup returns CDR1 SGHAT and CDR2 FQNNGV. J was trimmed by 8 bases and V by 5 bases; bases with no gene match: 12. CDR3 length equals 15 residues.

This clonotype was seen a handful of times. J is TRBJ1-2 and V is TRBV7-9, with D unclear. Trimming pared 8 bases from V and 5 bases from J, leaving 12 bases between. The CDR3 extends over 12 amino acids. Germline CDR1 and CDR2: SEHNR and FQNEAQ (reference sequence). In DNA, the CDR3 is TGTGCCAGCGTTATCGGGATTTATGGCTACACCTTC. This encodes CASVIGIYGYTF. The whole variable domain, filled in from reference TRBV7-9 and TRBJ1-2, reads DTGVSQNPRHKITKRGQNVTFRCDPISEHNRLYWYRQTLGQGPEFLTYFQNEAQLEKSRLLSDRFSAERPKGSFSTLEIQRTEQGDSAMYLCASVIGIYGYTFGSGTRLTVV.

The chain employs TRBV7-2 and TRBJ2-5, with a weak D call TRBD2 (5 bases). Germline CDR1 SGHTA, CDR2 FQGNSA. This CDR3 contains 15 residues. Trimming took off 2 bases at V and 4 bases at J, with 14 bases between the two ends. Written as DNA, the CDR3 is TGTGCCAGCAGCTTAACCTACGGAGGCGGAGAGACCCAGTACTTC. Its translation is CASSLTYGGGETQYF.

This clonotype was observed a few times. V usage is TRBV7-8 and J usage is TRBJ2-3, with TRBD1 matching over 8 bases. Germline values: CDR1 SGHVS, CDR2 FQNEAQ. V trimming: 5 bases; J trimming: 2 bases; junction bases outside the gene matches: 12. CDR3 length equals 17 residues. This CDR3 reads CASSHYIGQGHTDTQYF. Written as DNA, the CDR3 is TGTGCCAGCAGCCATTATATAGGACAGGGCCACACAGATACGCAGTATTTT.

The genes are TRBV6-2 or TRBV6-3 and TRBJ2-5; no definite D call. Between the trimmed V and J ends, which lost 3 bases and 5 bases, there was a span of 10 bases. The germline V gene encodes CDR1 MNHEY and CDR2 SVGEGT. The CDR3 consists of 13 residues. CDR3: CASSYVWRETQYF. The CDR3 nucleotides read TGTGCCAGCAGTTATGTGTGGCGGGAGACCCAGTACTTC.

The chain combines TRBV4-1 with TRBJ2-1; 8 positions match TRBD2. The CDR3 is made up of 17 amino acids. Germline V gene data show CDR1 as MGHRA and CDR2 as YSYEKL. Germline trimming cut 3 bases from V and 6 bases from J; bases unmatched to any gene: 13. The DNA of the CDR3 is TGCGCCAGCAGCCACCTCGCAAGGGGGACTAGTCCCAATGAGCAGTTCTTC. Protein product: CASSHLARGTSPNEQFF.